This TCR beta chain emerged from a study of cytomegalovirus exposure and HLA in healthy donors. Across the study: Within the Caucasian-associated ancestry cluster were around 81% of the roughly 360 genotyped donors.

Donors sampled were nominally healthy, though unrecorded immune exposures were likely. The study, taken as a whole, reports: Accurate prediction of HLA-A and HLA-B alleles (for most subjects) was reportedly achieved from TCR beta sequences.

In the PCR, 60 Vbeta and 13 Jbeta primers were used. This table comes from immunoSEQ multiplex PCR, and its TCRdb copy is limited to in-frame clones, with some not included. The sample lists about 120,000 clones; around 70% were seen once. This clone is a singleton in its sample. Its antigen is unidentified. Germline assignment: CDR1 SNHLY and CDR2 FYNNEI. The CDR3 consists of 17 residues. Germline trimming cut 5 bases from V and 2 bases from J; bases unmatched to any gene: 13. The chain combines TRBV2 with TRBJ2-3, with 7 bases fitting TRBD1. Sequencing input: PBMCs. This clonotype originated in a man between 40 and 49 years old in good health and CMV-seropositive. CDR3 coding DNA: TGTGCCAGCAGTTCAAGGACAGGCCCCACGGCCACAGATACGCAGTATTTT. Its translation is CASSSRTGPTATDTQYF.